The clone carrying this T cell receptor beta chain was recorded once. This sample is drawn from a study of blood T cell repertoires in COVID-19. Study-level background: Sites in the United States, Italy and Spain provided acute and convalescent COVID-19 samples.

TCRdb's copy holds only in-frame clones and misses some; the assay was immunoSEQ multiplex PCR. The table shows more than 300,000 clones, with around 89% occurring only once. CDR1 is SGHAT, CDR2 FQNNGV, per germline. V gave up 3 bases and J gave up 7 bases, with 7 bases separating them. The CDR3 runs to 13 residues. The sequence was collected from a woman in her late teens or twenties who had recovered from COVID-19. The genes are TRBV11-2 and TRBJ1-6; D gene uncertain. Material: PBMCs or T cells enriched from blood (not recorded which). DNA for the CDR3: TGTGCCAGCAGCTTCCAGGTGAATTCACCCCTCCACTTT. This encodes CASSFQVNSPLHF.